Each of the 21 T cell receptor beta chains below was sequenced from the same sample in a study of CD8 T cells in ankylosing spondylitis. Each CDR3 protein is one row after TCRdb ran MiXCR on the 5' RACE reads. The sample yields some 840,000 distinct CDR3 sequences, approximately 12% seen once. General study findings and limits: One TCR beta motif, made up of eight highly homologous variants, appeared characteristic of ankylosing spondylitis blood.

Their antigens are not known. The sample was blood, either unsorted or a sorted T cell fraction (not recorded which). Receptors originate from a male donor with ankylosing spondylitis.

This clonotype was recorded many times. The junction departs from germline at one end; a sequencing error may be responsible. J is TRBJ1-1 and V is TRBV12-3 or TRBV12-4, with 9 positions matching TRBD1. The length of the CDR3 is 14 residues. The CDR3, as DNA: TGTGCCAGCAGTTATGACAGGGGGAACGCTGAAGCTTTCTTT. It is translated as CASSYDRGNAEAFF.

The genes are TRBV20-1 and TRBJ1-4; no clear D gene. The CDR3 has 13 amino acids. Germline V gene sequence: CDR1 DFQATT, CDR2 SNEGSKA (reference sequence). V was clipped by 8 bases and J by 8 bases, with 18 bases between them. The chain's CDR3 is CSTRASWGEKLFF. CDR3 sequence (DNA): TGCAGTACTCGAGCGTCGTGGGGAGAAAAACTGTTTTTT.

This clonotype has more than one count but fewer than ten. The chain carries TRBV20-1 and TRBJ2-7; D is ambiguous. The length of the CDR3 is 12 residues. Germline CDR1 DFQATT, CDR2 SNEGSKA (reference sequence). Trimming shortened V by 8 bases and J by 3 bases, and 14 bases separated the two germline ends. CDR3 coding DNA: TGCAGTACAACAGTTTGGGGCTACGAGCAGTACTTC. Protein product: CSTTVWGYEQYF.

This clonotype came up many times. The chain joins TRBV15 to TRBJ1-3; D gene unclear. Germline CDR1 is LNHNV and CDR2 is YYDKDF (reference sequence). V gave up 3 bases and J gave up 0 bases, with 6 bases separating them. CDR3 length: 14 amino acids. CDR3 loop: CATSRTDSGNTIYF. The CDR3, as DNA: TGTGCCACCAGCAGGACGGACTCTGGAAACACCATATATTTT. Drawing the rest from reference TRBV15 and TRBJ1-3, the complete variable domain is DAMVIQNPRYQVTQFGKPVTLSCSQTLNHNVMYWYQQKSSQAPKLLFHYYDKDFNNEADTPDNFQSRRPNTSFCFLDIRSPGLGDTAMYLCATSRTDSGNTIYFGEGSWLTVV.

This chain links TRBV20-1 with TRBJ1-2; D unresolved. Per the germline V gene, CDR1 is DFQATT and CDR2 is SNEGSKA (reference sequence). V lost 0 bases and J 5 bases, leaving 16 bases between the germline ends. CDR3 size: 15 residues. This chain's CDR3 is CSARDRISQSYGYTF. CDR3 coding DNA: TGCAGTGCTAGAGATCGCATATCCCAAAGTTATGGCTACACCTTC.

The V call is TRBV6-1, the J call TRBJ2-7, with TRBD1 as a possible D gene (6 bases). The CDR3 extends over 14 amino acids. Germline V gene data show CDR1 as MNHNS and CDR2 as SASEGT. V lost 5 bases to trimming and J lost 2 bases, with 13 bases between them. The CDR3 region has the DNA TGTGCCAGCAGTAGGACAGTGAAGGCCTACGAGCAGTACTTC. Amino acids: CASSRTVKAYEQYF.

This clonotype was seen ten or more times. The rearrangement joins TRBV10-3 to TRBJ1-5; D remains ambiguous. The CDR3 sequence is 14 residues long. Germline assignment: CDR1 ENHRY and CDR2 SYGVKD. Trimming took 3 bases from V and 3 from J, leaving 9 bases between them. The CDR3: CAISESGVNQPQHF. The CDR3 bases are TGTGCCATCAGTGAATCGGGCGTCAATCAGCCCCAGCATTTT.

The CDR3 loop is CSARDRTSGSVEQYF. CDR3 sequence (DNA): TGCAGTGCTAGAGATCGGACTAGCGGGAGCGTCGAGCAGTACTTC. The gene calls are TRBV20-1 and TRBJ2-7; 13 positions agree with TRBD2. Trimming removed 0 bases from V and 6 bases from J; junction bases left unmatched: 5. Per the germline V gene, CDR1 is DFQATT and CDR2 is SNEGSKA (reference sequence). The CDR3 is 15 amino acids.

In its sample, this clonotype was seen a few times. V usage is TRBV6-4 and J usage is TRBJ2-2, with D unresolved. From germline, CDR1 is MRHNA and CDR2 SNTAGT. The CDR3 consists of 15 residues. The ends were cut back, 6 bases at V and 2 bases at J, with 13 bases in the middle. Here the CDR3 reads CASSERTDNTGELFF. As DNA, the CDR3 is TGTGCCAGCAGCGAAAGGACCGATAACACCGGGGAGCTGTTTTTT.

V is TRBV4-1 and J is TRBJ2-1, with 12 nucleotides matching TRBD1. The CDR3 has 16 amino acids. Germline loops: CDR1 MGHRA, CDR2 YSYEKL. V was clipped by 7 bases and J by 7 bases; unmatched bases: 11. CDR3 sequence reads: CASKGTWDRGQNEQFF. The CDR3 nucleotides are TGCGCCAGCAAGGGTACGTGGGACAGGGGGCAGAATGAGCAGTTCTTC.

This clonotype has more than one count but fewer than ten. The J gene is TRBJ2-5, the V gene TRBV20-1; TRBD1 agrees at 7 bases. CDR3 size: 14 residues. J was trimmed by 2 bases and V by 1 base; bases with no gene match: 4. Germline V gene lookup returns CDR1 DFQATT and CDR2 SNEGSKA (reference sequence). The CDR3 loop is CSARVPQGQETQYF. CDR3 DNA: TGCAGTGCTAGAGTACCACAGGGGCAAGAGACCCAGTACTTC.

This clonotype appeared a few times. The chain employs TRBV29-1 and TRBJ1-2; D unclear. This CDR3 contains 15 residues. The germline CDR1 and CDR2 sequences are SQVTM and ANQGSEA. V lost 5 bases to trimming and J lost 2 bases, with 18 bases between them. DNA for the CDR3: TGCAGCGTTACAGTTTTGGCCAAAAGGAACTATGGCTACACCTTC. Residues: CSVTVLAKRNYGYTF.

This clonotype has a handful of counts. CDR3 sequence reads: CSARQGFGELFF. The CDR3 DNA follows: TGCAGTGCTAGACAGGGGTTCGGGGAGCTGTTTTTT. The chain employs TRBV20-1 and TRBJ2-2; D might be TRBD1 (6 bases). From germline, CDR1 is DFQATT and CDR2 SNEGSKA (reference sequence). The CDR3 length is 12 residues. V was pared by 2 bases and J by 7 bases, with 8 bases between.

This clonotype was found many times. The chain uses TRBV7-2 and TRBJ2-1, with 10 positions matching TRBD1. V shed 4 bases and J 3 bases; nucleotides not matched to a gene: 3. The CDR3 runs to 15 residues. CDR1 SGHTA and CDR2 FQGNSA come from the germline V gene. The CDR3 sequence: CASSSGQGIYNEQFF. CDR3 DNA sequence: TGTGCCAGCAGCTCGGGACAGGGGATCTACAATGAGCAGTTCTTC.

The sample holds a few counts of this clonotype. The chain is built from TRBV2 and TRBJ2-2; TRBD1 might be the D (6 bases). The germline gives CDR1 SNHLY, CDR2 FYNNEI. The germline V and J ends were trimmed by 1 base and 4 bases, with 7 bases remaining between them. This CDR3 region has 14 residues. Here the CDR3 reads CASSEVQGTGELFF. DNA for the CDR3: TGTGCCAGCAGTGAAGTACAGGGCACCGGGGAGCTGTTTTTT.

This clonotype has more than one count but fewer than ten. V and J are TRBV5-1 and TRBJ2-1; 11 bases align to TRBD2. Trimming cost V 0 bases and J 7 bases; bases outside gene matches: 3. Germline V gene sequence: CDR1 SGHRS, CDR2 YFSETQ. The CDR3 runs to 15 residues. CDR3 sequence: CASSLVIAGGNEQFF. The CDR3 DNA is TGCGCCAGCAGCTTGGTAATAGCGGGGGGGAATGAGCAGTTCTTC.

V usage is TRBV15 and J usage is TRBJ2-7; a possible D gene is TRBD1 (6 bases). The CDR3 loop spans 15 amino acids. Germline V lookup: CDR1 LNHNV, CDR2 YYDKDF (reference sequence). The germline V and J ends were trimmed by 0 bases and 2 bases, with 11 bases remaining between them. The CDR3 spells CATSRDRDRTYEQYF. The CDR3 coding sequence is TGTGCCACCAGCAGAGACCGAGACAGGACCTACGAGCAGTACTTC.

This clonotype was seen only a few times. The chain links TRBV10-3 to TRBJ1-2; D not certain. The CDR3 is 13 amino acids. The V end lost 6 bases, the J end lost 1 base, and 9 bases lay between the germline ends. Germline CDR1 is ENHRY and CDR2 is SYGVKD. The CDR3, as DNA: TGTGCCATCAGAGACGGACTTAACTATGGCTACACCTTC. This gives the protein CAIRDGLNYGYTF.

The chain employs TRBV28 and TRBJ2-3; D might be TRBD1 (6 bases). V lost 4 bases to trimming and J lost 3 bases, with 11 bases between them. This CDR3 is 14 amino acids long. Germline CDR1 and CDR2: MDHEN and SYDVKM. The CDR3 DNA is TGTGCCAGCAGTTCACCCACAGGGACAGATACGCAGTATTTT. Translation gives CASSSPTGTDTQYF. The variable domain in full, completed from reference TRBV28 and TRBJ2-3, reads DVKVTQSSRYLVKRTGEKVFLECVQDMDHENMFWYRQDPGLGLRLIYFSYDVKMKEKGDIPEGYSVSREKKERFSLILESASTNQTSMYLCASSSPTGTDTQYFGPGTRLTVL.

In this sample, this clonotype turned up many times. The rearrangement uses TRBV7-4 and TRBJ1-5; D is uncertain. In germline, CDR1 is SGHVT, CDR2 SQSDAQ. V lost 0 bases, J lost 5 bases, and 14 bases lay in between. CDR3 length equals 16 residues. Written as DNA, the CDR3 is TGTGCCAGCAGCTTAGCGCGACATATCGCGGATCAGCCCCAGCATTTT. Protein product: CASSLARHIADQPQHF.

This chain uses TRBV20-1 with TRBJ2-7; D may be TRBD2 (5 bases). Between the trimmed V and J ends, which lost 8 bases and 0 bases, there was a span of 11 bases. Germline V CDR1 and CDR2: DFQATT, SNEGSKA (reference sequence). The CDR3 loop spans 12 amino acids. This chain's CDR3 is CSSQRHSYEQYF. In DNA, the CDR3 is TGCAGTTCTCAGCGGCACTCCTACGAGCAGTACTTC.